This T cell receptor beta chain originates from a study of T-cell memory formation after mild COVID-19. Each CDR3 protein gets one entry after TCRdb re-called the 5' RACE reads with MiXCR. The repertoire consists of more than 250,000 distinct CDR3 sequences, with around 17% occurring once and the leading ten covering around 20%. This clonotype was counted only a few times. CDR3 size: 14 residues. Germline V gene sequence: CDR1 SGHTA, CDR2 FQGNSA. Between the trimmed V and J ends, which lost 5 bases and 2 bases, there was a span of 13 bases. The V call is TRBV7-2, the J call TRBJ2-7, with D possibly matching TRBD2 (6 bases). The TCR comes from a man aged 18-30 years who had mild COVID-19 (a few samples of this study predate the infection). Cell type and time point are not known. Sequenced input: PBMCs or a T cell subset sorted from them (not recorded which). The CDR3 here is CASSPRAGTYEQYV. Here the CDR3 DNA reads TGTGCCAGCAGCCCCCGGGCGGGGACCTACGAGCAGTACGTC.